The 5 T cell receptor beta chains in this list originate from one sample, sequenced in a study of T cell changes during pregnancy in multiple sclerosis (dated 2019 in TCRdb). Libraries were constructed by the immunoSEQ multiplex PCR assay. The table comes from immuneACCESS by way of TCRdb, which keeps in-frame sequences with V and J called. Part of the clones is missing from these tables; in studies checked, under half for an unresolved V gene and the rest for unknown reasons. The sample contains 50,000 or so clones, 92% of them found a single time. In total, the top ten clones hold around 0.5% of the sample. The sequences come from CD4+ T cells from peripheral blood mononuclear cells, collected after pregnancy. Receptors were obtained from a female donor with multiple sclerosis, enrolled in a pregnancy study.

The rearrangement uses TRBV27 and TRBJ1-5; TRBD1 is a possible D gene (5 bases). The CDR3 is 16 amino acids. Trimming stripped 5 bases from V and 5 bases from J, with 19 bases between. CDR1 is MNHEY and CDR2 is SMNVEV in the germline V gene (reference sequence). CDR3 amino acids: CASSPAGGLGDQPQHF. In DNA form, the CDR3 reads TGTGCCAGCAGTCCGGCCGGGGGGTTAGGGGATCAGCCCCAGCATTTT.

The chain is built from TRBV14 and TRBJ1-1; 9 bases fit TRBD1. Germline V gene sequence: CDR1 SGHDN, CDR2 FVKESK. The CDR3 runs 16 residues. Trimming cost V 1 base and J 6 bases; bases outside gene matches: 9. The chain's CDR3 is CASSQGRADRGPEAFF. The CDR3 DNA reads TGTGCCAGCAGCCAAGGTCGCGCGGACAGGGGCCCTGAAGCTTTCTTT.

This rearrangement joins TRBV29-1 to TRBJ2-3; possibly TRBD2 for D (6 bases). The V gene's germline CDR1 is SQVTM and CDR2 ANQGSEA. This CDR3 comprises 15 residues. Trimming took 5 bases from V and 4 from J, leaving 19 bases between them. CDR3 DNA: TGCAGCGTTCCCTTAGCGGCGGGGAGAGCAGATACGCAGTATTTT. Translating gives CSVPLAAGRADTQYF.

Here the CDR3 DNA reads TGTGCCTGGAGCGAAACAGGGTCCAGCACAGATACGCAGTATTTT. This gives the protein CAWSETGSSTDTQYF. The genes are TRBV30 and TRBJ2-3, with D perhaps matching TRBD1 (6 bases). Deletions cut 3 bases from V and 0 bases from J, with 13 bases between. CDR1 and CDR2 from the germline V gene are GTSNPN and SVGIG (reference sequence). The CDR3 runs 15 residues. The full variable domain, in which reference TRBV30 and TRBJ2-3 provide the parts outside the CDR3, is SQTIHQWPATLVQPVGSPLSLECTVEGTSNPNLYWYRQAAGRGLQLLFYSVGIGQISSEVPQNLSASRPQDRQFILSSKKLLLSDSGFYLCAWSETGSSTDTQYFGPGTRLTVL.

CDR3 loop: CASSNYYGYTF. For the CDR3, the DNA is TGTGCCAGCAGTAACTACTATGGCTACACCTTC. The rearrangement joins TRBV6-1 to TRBJ1-2; D gene ambiguous. In germline, CDR1 is MNHNS, CDR2 SASEGT. This CDR3 has 11 amino acids. V lost 5 bases, J lost 3 bases, and 4 bases lay in between.